This T cell receptor beta chain appears in the sequencing data of a study of T cell changes during pregnancy in multiple sclerosis. There are 15 residues in the CDR3. V was pared by 6 bases and J by 3 bases, with 8 bases of the junction left unmatched. Per the germline V gene, CDR1 is SEHNR and CDR2 is FQNEAQ (reference sequence). The method was immunoSEQ multiplex PCR; TCRdb's version includes in-frame clones alone and lacks a portion of them. This repertoire shows some 49,000 clones, nearly 90% found once; its top ten account for about 5.1%. The TCR comes from a female donor in good health, enrolled as a control in a pregnancy study. The genes are TRBV7-9 and TRBJ2-7; TRBD2 aligns across 10 bases. Sample: peripheral blood, taken after pregnancy. The CDR3, as DNA: TGTGCCAGCAGTCTAGCGGGAGTACGAAGCTACGAGCAGTACTTC. Translated: CASSLAGVRSYEQYF.